This note documents a single TCR beta chain sequence. Its antigen is unidentified. The data belong to a study of blood T cells in healthy people across ages. Study observations and caveats: TCR beta diversity correlated strongly with naive T cell percentage. Long-lived donors exceeded aged donors in naive CD4+ cells and diversity. Unsorted PBMC input precluded a conclusive naive versus antigen-experienced comparison.

It was with a sample-barcoded 5' primer and a J-beta primer mix that a second PCR of roughly 7 to 12 cycles was run. TCRdb processed the 5' RACE reads anew with MiXCR; each CDR3 protein has one entry. The data contain approximately 1.5 million distinct CDR3 sequences, about 31% of them singletons. Germline loops: CDR1 SGDLS, CDR2 YYNGEE. Trimming stripped 0 bases from V and 11 bases from J, with 23 bases between. This CDR3 is built from 16 residues. This receptor was obtained from a woman aged 25-40 years in good health. Sequencing was performed on blood. V is TRBV9 and J is TRBJ2-5, with D perhaps given as TRBD1 or TRBD2 (5 bases each). CDR3 bases: TGTGCCAGCAGCGTAGGACGAGAGGGACCTCACTACGCGCAGTACTTC. It yields the protein CASSVGREGPHYAQYF.